Reported below is one T cell receptor (beta chain). The antigen it recognizes is unknown. No base quality information exists; no much larger clone differs at one position. For sequencing of the TCRbeta CDR3 region, genomic DNA was extracted from the sorted cells. The immunoSEQ Assay was used to sequence the TCRbeta CDR3 regions. Imported from immuneACCESS, the table was reduced by TCRdb to in-frame sequences with V and J called. These copies leave out some clones; in studies compared against another copy, an unresolved V gene accounts for under half, and the cause of the remainder is not known. This sample is represented by more than 20,000 clones; roughly 84% of them were singletons. The ten largest clones represent 30% to 35% of the sample. The data are from a study of OX40 agonist ivuxolimab in advanced cancers. For the study in its entirety: Ivuxolimab was a fully human IgG2 agonistic monoclonal antibody targeting the costimulatory receptor OX40 (CD134). Intravenous ivuxolimab was administered to patients every 2 weeks at six dose levels: 0.01, 0.1, 0.3, 1.5, 3 and 10 mg/kg. Peripheral TCRbeta sequencing was intended to test whether TCR sequence diversity was altered and clonal T-cell expansion was caused by ivuxolimab. Partial responses occurred in three dose-escalation patients, of whom one had hepatocellular carcinoma and two had cutaneous melanoma. Patients were allowed to have had prior anti-PD-1, anti-PD-L1 or anti-CTLA-4 therapy, and around two fifths of the dose-escalation patients had been treated with checkpoint inhibitors. A male proportion of around 80% and a mean age of roughly 58 years, ranging from 23 to 79, were recorded for the dose-escalation cohort. Among the roughly 50 dose-escalation patients, about 20 had hepatocellular carcinoma, around 15 melanoma, 9 renal cell carcinoma and 9 head and neck cancer. The paper describes the monotherapy dose-escalation part (N = 52 patients) of the phase I trial of ivuxolimab. Beyond this particular receptor, the publication reports: At doses of 0.1 to 3.0 mg/kg, clonal expansion of both CD4+ and CD8+ blood T cells was observed from baseline to week 6. Which antigens the clonally expanded peripheral T cells were specific for was not determined. After ivuxolimab, more expanded clones were found on average in CD8+ T cells than in CD4+ T cells. Low levels of normalized T-cell clonal expansion were also seen in some patients who did not respond. In the 0.1-3.0 mg/kg groups, partial responders were among the patients with the lowest normalized peripheral clonal expansion, particularly in CD8+ T cells.

The trial excluded patients who had a history of autoimmune disease or were on systemic immunosuppression. Peripheral blood for TCR sequencing was collected from all dose cohorts at baseline, on cycle 4 day 1, and on cycle 7 day 1. Samples came from an open-label, multicenter, first-in-human phase I dose-escalation trial of ivuxolimab. Adults with locally advanced or metastatic head and neck squamous cell, hepatocellular, melanoma or renal cell carcinoma were enrolled in the trial. Before TCR sequencing, CD4+ T cells and CD8+ T cells from peripheral blood were sorted into separate populations. The V and J ends are trimmed by 1 base and 6 bases, leaving 16 bases between them. The CDR3 runs 16 amino acids, cysteine and phenylalanine included. Only the CDR3 portion is preserved as DNA: 48 bases, with reading frame beginning at the first base. The germline V gene gives CDR1 as SGHAT and CDR2 as FQNNGV.

The sequence is built from TRBV11-2 and TRBJ2-1; TRBD2 might be the D gene, on 6 matching bases. The source of this sequence is an adult with an advanced solid tumor such as melanoma, head and neck, liver or kidney cancer. This material consisted of CD4+ or CD8+ T cells sorted from blood, taken in a trial of the OX40 agonist ivuxolimab. CDR3 protein: CASSLGGGMAVNEQFF. The DNA reads TGTGCCAGCAGCTTAGGTGGGGGGATGGCCGTCAATGAGCAGTTCTTC.